There are a few counts of the clone carrying this T cell receptor (beta chain). Its antigen remains unidentified. Trimming left V 0 bases short and J 8 bases short, with 16 bases between. Per the germline V gene, CDR1 is LGHNT and CDR2 is FRNRAP. The CDR3 runs to 16 residues. The data belong to a study of memory CD4+ T cells and cytomegalovirus serostatus. The wider study: Healthy Belgian adult donors included about 10 CMV-positive and 24 CMV-negative people. Notes on the study in general: CD4+ memory repertoires contained about 40% of the roughly 160 reported CMV TCRbeta sequences.

Only in-frame clones appear in the TCRdb table, and some are missing; sequencing was by immunoSEQ multiplex PCR. The sample has about 44,000 clones, about 79% seen once. Single viable CD3+CD4+CD8-CD45RO+ cells were sorted as the memory CD4+ T cells. CMV serostatus came from serum IgG against pp150, pp28, p38, p52. CD4+ T cells were isolated by positive magnetic selection. The sequencing sample was made of memory CD4+ T cells from blood. The genes are TRBV12-5 and TRBJ1-4; D possibly corresponds to TRBD1 (5 bases). The source of this sequence is an adult in good health and CMV-seronegative. The CDR3 region is CASGLVQGRDGEKLFF. DNA for the CDR3: TGTGCTAGTGGTTTGGTACAAGGCAGGGATGGAGAAAAACTGTTTTTT. Full variable domain (remainder filled in from reference TRBV12-5 and TRBJ1-4): DARVTQTPRHKVTEMGQEVTMRCQPILGHNTVFWYRQTMMQGLELLAYFRNRAPLDDSGMPKDRFSAEMPDATLATLKIQPSEPRDSAVYFCASGLVQGRDGEKLFFGSGTQLSVL.